This TCR beta chain came from a study of T-cell reconstitution after alpha-beta-depleted transplantation in children listed by TCRdb under 2016. Background on the whole study: The study quantitatively tracked T-cell immune reconstitution after TCRalphabeta/CD19-depleted allogeneic hematopoietic cell transplantation in children using TCR repertoire profiling.

This clonotype was recorded a few times. This receptor's antigen is unknown. Within one base of it there is no much larger clone, and no base qualities were kept. Receptor amplification or capture employed PCR. Sequencing instrument: Illumina HiSeq 2500. TCR libraries were prepared with molecular barcoding, using unique molecular identifiers to normalize TCRbeta repertoire quantification. TCRdb reran the public reads through fastp at Q25 and MiXCR, keeping productive beta chains. Each CDR3 protein appears once, grouped with its most common genes and DNA. In this sample the table shows hundreds of thousands of distinct CDR3 sequences, roughly 9% of which occur a single time. The ten largest clones add up to over 5.5% of the sample. The source of this sequence is a human donor who donated a stem cell graft to a child with acute lymphoblastic leukemia. The sample was PBMCs from the stem cell graft donor, taken from the stem cell graft.

The bases are TGTGCCAGCTCACTTGGGTCTAATGAAAAACTGTTTTTT. The encoded protein is CASSLGSNEKLFF. The chain is made from TRBV18 and TRBJ1-4; there is no confident call for the D gene. The germline V gene yields KGHSH for CDR1 and LQKENI for CDR2. The CDR3 measures 13 amino acids from cysteine to phenylalanine. CDR3 DNA only is kept here, 39 bases in frame from base 1. Trimming takes 4 bases from V and 3 bases from J, and the germline ends sit 6 bases apart. Beyond the CDR3, the reference TRBV18 and TRBJ1-4 genes provide the residues; the full variable domain reads: NAGVMQNPRHLVRRRGQEARLRCSPMKGHSHVYWYRQLPEEGLKFMVYLQKENIIDESGMPKERFSAEFPKEGPSILRIQQVVRGDSAAYFCASSLGSNEKLFFGSGTQLSVL.